A selection of T cell receptor beta chains follows, all from one sample in a study of blood T cell repertoires in COVID-19. TCRdb's table, derived via immunoSEQ multiplex PCR, lists solely in-frame clones and lacks some. The sample includes about 88,000 clones, roughly nine tenths seen only once; the top ten take about 17%. Sequencing was performed on peripheral blood. The source of these receptors is a woman aged 60 to 75 with COVID-19, enrolled during active disease. The CDR3 runs from the conserved cysteine through the conserved F or W. The D gene is left open where the match is weak. A clone size is listed for some rows: how often the clone was seen (once, few, many), or a class if it is expanded.

v_gene,j_gene,abundance,d_gene,CDR3aa,CDR3nt
TRBV4-2,TRBJ1-2,-,TRBD1,CASSQDLPGGYGYTF,TGTGCCAGCAGCCAAGATCTGCCAGGGGGCTATGGCTACACCTTC
TRBV7-9,TRBJ2-5,-,TRBD2,CASSLLAGGETQYF,TGTGCCAGCAGCTTACTAGCGGGGGGAGAGACCCAGTACTTC
TRBV6-5,TRBJ1-6,-,TRBD1,CASSYSNQGAYSPLHF,TGTGCCAGCAGTTACTCGAACCAGGGGGCTTATTCACCCCTCCACTTT
TRBV9,TRBJ1-2,-,TRBD1,CASSKDRGRSHGYTF,TGTGCCAGCAGCAAGGACAGGGGGCGCTCCCATGGCTACACCTTC
TRBV7-2,TRBJ1-2,once,-,CASTLGGNYGYTF,TGTGCCAGCACCCTGGGGGGTAACTATGGCTACACCTTC
TRBV6-2/TRBV6-3,TRBJ2-3,-,-,CASSYSTGVTDTQYF,TGTGCCAGCAGTTATTCCACGGGGGTAACAGATACGCAGTATTTT
TRBV27,TRBJ1-6,-,-,CATGRSSPLHF,TGTGCCACCGGTAGGAGTTCACCCCTCCACTTT
TRBV28,TRBJ2-7,-,TRBD1,CASSSPGTGWTYEQYF,TGTGCCAGCAGTTCCCCCGGGACAGGGTGGACCTACGAGCAGTACTTC
TRBV27,TRBJ1-6,-,TRBD1,CASRRDRGSNSPLHF,TGTGCCAGCAGGAGGGACAGGGGAAGCAATTCACCCCTCCACTTT
TRBV4-2,TRBJ2-5,few,TRBD1,CASSQPDRFETQYF,TGTGCCAGCAGCCAACCGGACAGGTTTGAGACCCAGTACTTC
TRBV2,TRBJ2-1,-,TRBD1,CASSADRGSHNEQFF,TGTGCCAGCAGCGCGGACAGGGGGTCCCACAATGAGCAGTTCTTC
TRBV5-4,TRBJ2-1,-,TRBD2,CASSSSGGLINEQFF,TGTGCCAGCAGTTCTAGCGGGGGGCTCATCAATGAGCAGTTCTTC
TRBV7-8,TRBJ1-1,-,-,CASSLTAGLTEAFF,TGTGCCAGCAGCTTAACGGCAGGGCTGACTGAAGCTTTCTTT
TRBV4-3,TRBJ1-2,-,-,CASSQDAGLDGYTF,TGCGCCAGCAGCCAAGATGCGGGACTGGATGGCTACACCTTC
TRBV5-1,TRBJ2-7,-,-,CASSLDLGSSSYEQYF,TGCGCCAGCAGCTTGGATCTGGGGAGTAGCTCCTACGAGCAGTACTTC
TRBV5-8,TRBJ1-4,-,-,CASSREVADNEKLFF,TGTGCCAGCAGCCGGGAGGTAGCGGACAATGAAAAACTGTTTTTT
TRBV11-3,TRBJ1-5,-,TRBD1,CASSSPGGDRGGQPQHF,TGTGCCAGCAGCTCCCCCGGCGGGGACAGGGGCGGACAGCCCCAGCATTTT
TRBV11-3,TRBJ2-3,-,TRBD2,CASSLGAAGDTDTQYF,TGTGCCAGCAGCTTAGGGGCGGCGGGAGACACAGATACGCAGTATTTT
TRBV7-3,TRBJ1-1,-,-,CASSLNRRTEAFF,TGTGCCAGCAGCTTAAATCGGAGGACTGAAGCTTTCTTT
TRBV12-3/TRBV12-4,TRBJ1-2,few,-,CATPIRAGGGYTF,TGTGCCACCCCCATCAGAGCCGGAGGTGGCTACACCTTC
TRBV6-5,TRBJ1-5,few,-,CASISTNNQPQHF,TGTGCCAGCATCTCCACAAACAATCAGCCCCAGCATTTT
TRBV6-5,TRBJ1-4,-,TRBD1,CASADRGQANEKLFF,TGTGCCAGCGCCGACAGGGGGCAGGCTAATGAAAAACTGTTTTTT
TRBV2,TRBJ2-3,-,-,CASSELQRTDTQYF,TGTGCCAGCAGTGAACTCCAGAGGACAGATACGCAGTATTTT
TRBV2,TRBJ2-5,-,TRBD2,CASSEVAGGETQYF,TGTGCCAGCAGTGAAGTAGCGGGTGGGGAGACCCAGTACTTC
TRBV7-8,TRBJ1-2,-,TRBD1,CASSLPTGGGYTF,TGTGCCAGCAGCTTGCCAACAGGGGGCGGCTACACCTTC
TRBV4-2,TRBJ1-2,-,-,CASSQASSGDKGVYGYTF,TGTGCCAGCAGCCAGGCGTCGAGTGGGGACAAGGGTGTTTATGGCTACACCTTC
TRBV4-2,TRBJ2-7,-,TRBD2,CASSQGGVTGEQYF,TGTGCCAGCAGCCAGGGAGGGGTCACGGGGGAGCAGTACTTC
TRBV5-6,TRBJ1-4,-,-,CASSFVRGTHTGEKLFF,TGTGCCAGCAGCTTCGTTAGGGGGACACATACCGGGGAAAAACTGTTTTTT
TRBV2,TRBJ2-5,-,TRBD2,CASRTGTSGGQETQYF,TGTGCCAGCAGAACCGGGACTAGCGGGGGTCAAGAGACCCAGTACTTC